This T cell receptor (beta chain) is drawn from a study of OX40 agonist ivuxolimab in advanced cancers. Notes on the study in general: At doses 0.1 to 3.0 mg/kg, CD4+ and CD8+ clones expanded.

In germline, CDR1 is SGHTA, CDR2 FQGTGA. The CDR3 is 15 amino acids. Unmatched junction bases numbered 7, after V lost 5 bases and J lost 2 bases. The table came from immunoSEQ multiplex PCR; TCRdb's copy has only in-frame clones and leaves some out. The sample carries roughly 12,000 clones, roughly 89% recorded once. Points on this clone: Its antigen is unknown.

The genes are TRBV7-3 and TRBJ2-7; 9 nucleotides line up with TRBD2. Specimen: CD4+ or CD8+ T cells sorted from blood, collected in a trial of the OX40 agonist ivuxolimab. The clonotype comes from an adult with an advanced solid tumor such as melanoma, head and neck, liver or kidney cancer. CDR3 in amino acids: CASSPSASGTYEQYF. The CDR3 nucleotides read TGTGCCAGCAGCCCCTCGGCTAGCGGGACCTACGAGCAGTACTTC. The full variable domain, completed using reference TRBV7-3 and TRBJ2-7, is GAGVSQTPSNKVTEKGKYVELRCDPISGHTALYWYRQSLGQGPEFLIYFQGTGAADDSGLPNDRFFAVRPEGSVSTLKIQRTERGDSAVYLCASSPSASGTYEQYFGPGTRLTVT.